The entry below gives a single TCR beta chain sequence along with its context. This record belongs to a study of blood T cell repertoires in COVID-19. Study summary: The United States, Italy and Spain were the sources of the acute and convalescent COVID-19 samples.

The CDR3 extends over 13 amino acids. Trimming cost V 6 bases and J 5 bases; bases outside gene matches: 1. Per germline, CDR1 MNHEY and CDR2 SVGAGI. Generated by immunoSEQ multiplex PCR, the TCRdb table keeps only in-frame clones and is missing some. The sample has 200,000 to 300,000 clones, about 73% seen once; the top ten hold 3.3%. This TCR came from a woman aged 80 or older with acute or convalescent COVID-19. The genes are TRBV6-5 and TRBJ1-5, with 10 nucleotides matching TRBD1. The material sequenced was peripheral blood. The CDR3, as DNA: TGTGCCAGCAGCGGACAGGGGGATCAGCCCCAGCATTTT. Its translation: CASSGQGDQPQHF.